The 17 T cell receptor beta chains below come from one sample, sequenced in a study of blood T cell repertoires in COVID-19. TCRdb keeps only in-frame clones here, not all; method: immunoSEQ multiplex PCR. Of 470,000 or so clones listed, roughly nine tenths are singletons. Specimen: PBMCs or T cells enriched from blood (not recorded which). The receptors originated from a woman in her late teens or twenties with acute COVID-19.

In its sample, this clone was seen once. The chain has TRBV6-5 and TRBJ2-2; no reliable D call. The germline V gene encodes CDR1 MNHEY and CDR2 SVGAGI. Trimming pared 3 bases from V and 7 bases from J, leaving 3 bases between. The CDR3 spans 11 residues. CDR3 DNA: TGTGCCAGCAGTTATCACGGGGAGCTGTTTTTT. It is translated as CASSYHGELFF.

The chain recombines TRBV28 with TRBJ1-2; 9 bases agree with TRBD1. CDR1 and CDR2 (germline): MDHEN, SYDVKM. J was trimmed by 8 bases and V by 7 bases; bases with no gene match: 11. The CDR3 contains 14 residues. CDR3 in amino acids: CASTWTGERWGYTF. CDR3 coding DNA: TGTGCCAGCACTTGGACAGGGGAAAGGTGGGGCTACACCTTC.

This clone was observed a single time. This sequence joins TRBV21-1 and TRBJ1-4; the DNA was not used to check the table's D call, TRBD1. TRBV21-1 is listed as a pseudogene. The CDR3 runs to 19 residues. In DNA, the CDR3 is TGTGCCAGCAGCACAACAGTGGACAGGGGGCCGTTGGGGAGTGAAAAACTGTTTTTT. This translates into CASSTTVDRGPLGSEKLFF.

The V and J genes are TRBV4-2 and TRBJ2-3; D possibly corresponds to TRBD2 (6 bases). Germline loops: CDR1 LGHNA, CDR2 YNFKEQ. Trimming cost V 4 bases and J 6 bases, with 17 bases left between them. The CDR3 is made up of 15 amino acids. This chain's CDR3 is CASSLGGPKRDTQYF. For the CDR3, the DNA is TGTGCCAGCAGCCTAGGAGGGCCCAAGCGGGATACGCAGTATTTT.

The rearrangement joins TRBV19 to TRBJ1-1, with 8 bases lining up with TRBD1. The CDR3 spans 14 residues. Per the germline V gene, CDR1 is LNHDA and CDR2 is SQIVND (reference sequence). Losses at the gene ends were 6 bases for V and 1 base for J; bases not matched to a gene: 4. The CDR3 spells CASRKGTGNTEAFF. DNA for the CDR3: TGTGCCAGTAGGAAGGGGACAGGGAACACTGAAGCTTTCTTT. Full variable domain (rest looked up from reference TRBV19 and TRBJ1-1): DGGITQSPKYLFRKEGQNVTLSCEQNLNHDAMYWYRQDPGQGLRLIYYSQIVNDFQKGDIAEGYSVSREKKESFPLTVTSAQKNPTAFYLCASRKGTGNTEAFFGQGTRLTVV.

V gene TRBV2 combines with J gene TRBJ2-7, with D tentatively TRBD1 (5 bases). V lost 7 bases, J lost 0 bases, and 16 bases lay in between. CDR1 is SNHLY and CDR2 is FYNNEI in the germline V gene. CDR3 length: 15 residues. The CDR3 here is CASKSGHASSYEQYF. For the CDR3, the DNA is TGTGCCAGCAAGTCAGGACATGCCAGCTCCTACGAGCAGTACTTC. Drawing the rest from reference TRBV2 and TRBJ2-7, the complete variable domain is EPEVTQTPSHQVTQMGQEVILRCVPISNHLYFYWYRQILGQKVEFLVSFYNNEISEKSEIFDDQFSVERPDGSNFTLKIRSTKLEDSAMYFCASKSGHASSYEQYFGPGTRLTVT.

This chain uses TRBV7-9 with TRBJ2-7; tentatively, D is TRBD1 (5 bases). V was cut by 5 bases and J by 2 bases, with 13 bases left in between. CDR3 length: 14 amino acids. Germline values: CDR1 SEHNR, CDR2 FQNEAQ (reference sequence). The CDR3 reads CASSPDSFTYEQYF. CDR3 nucleotides: TGTGCCAGCAGCCCTGACAGTTTTACCTACGAGCAGTACTTC.

The V gene is TRBV28, the J gene TRBJ2-3; the D gene is possibly TRBD2 (6 bases). The CDR3 is made up of 18 amino acids. Trimming took 2 bases from V and 6 from J, leaving 24 bases between them. Germline loops: CDR1 MDHEN, CDR2 SYDVKM. CDR3 nucleotides: TGTGCCAGCAGTTTACGGAGGACTGCTTTCGGGGACTCGGATACGCAGTATTTT. Translating gives CASSLRRTAFGDSDTQYF.

V is TRBV10-1 and J is TRBJ2-5; 7 nucleotides agree with TRBD2. The CDR3 loop spans 15 amino acids. Germline V gene data show CDR1 as WNHNN and CDR2 as SYGVQD (reference sequence). J gave up 5 bases and V 5 bases, and 11 bases lay outside the gene matches. The DNA for the CDR3 is TGCGCCAGCAGTTCTGGCGGGGGAGTCAAGGAGACCCAGTACTTC. This translates into CASSSGGGVKETQYF.

The CDR3 region has the DNA TGTGCCAGCAGCGCCCGGAGATCTGAGCAGTTCTTC. Translated, it gives CASSARRSEQFF. This chain uses TRBV13 with TRBJ2-1, with D unresolved. CDR1 and CDR2 from the germline V gene are PRHDT and FYEKMQ (reference sequence). The CDR3 is 12 amino acids. The V end was cut by 5 bases, the J end by 9 bases, with 11 bases between.

The J gene is TRBJ2-2, the V gene TRBV5-6, with TRBD1 matching over 9 bases. Trimming at V came to 4 bases and at J to 5 bases, leaving 9 bases not matched to a gene. The CDR3 loop spans 16 amino acids. CDR1 and CDR2 (germline): SGHDT, YYEEEE. As DNA, the CDR3 is TGTGCCAGCAGCCCTCCGGGACAGGGATCGACCGGGGAGCTGTTTTTT. This codes for CASSPPGQGSTGELFF.

The CDR3 DNA sequence: TGTGCCAGCAGTATACAGGGGACGCACACTGAAGCTTTCTTT. It translates to CASSIQGTHTEAFF. The genes are TRBV27 and TRBJ1-1; 7 bases are shared with TRBD1. The CDR3 length is 14 residues. J gave up 3 bases and V 5 bases, and 6 bases lay outside the gene matches. CDR1 and CDR2 from the germline V gene are MNHEY and SMNVEV (reference sequence).

The chain links TRBV7-2 to TRBJ2-1; possibly TRBD2 for D (6 bases). The CDR3 covers 13 residues. V gave up 1 base and J gave up 6 bases, with 7 bases separating them. Germline-derived CDR1 and CDR2 are SGHTA and FQGNSA. CDR3 in amino acids: CASSLEGGNEQFF. The DNA for the CDR3 is TGTGCCAGCAGCTTAGAGGGAGGCAATGAGCAGTTCTTC.

The rearrangement joins TRBV2 to TRBJ1-3; D may be TRBD1 (6 bases). Germline V lookup: CDR1 SNHLY, CDR2 FYNNEI. Between the trimmed V and J ends, which lost 3 bases and 5 bases, there was a span of 8 bases. The CDR3 consists of 13 residues. This chain's CDR3 is CASSEGARNTIYF. For the CDR3, the DNA is TGTGCCAGCAGTGAGGGGGCTCGAAACACCATATATTTT.

The chain links TRBV15 to TRBJ1-2, with 7 bases fitting TRBD1. Germline lookup yields CDR1 LNHNV and CDR2 YYDKDF (reference sequence). Unmatched junction bases numbered 11, after V lost 5 bases and J lost 8 bases. The CDR3 consists of 14 residues. CDR3 DNA: TGTGCCACCAGCGAAATGAGACAGGGAAAAGGCTACACCTTC. It specifies CATSEMRQGKGYTF.

The chain joins TRBV11-2 to TRBJ2-2; 11 bases are shared with TRBD2. The CDR3 totals 15 residues. Looked up from germline, CDR1 is SGHAT and CDR2 is FQNNGV. V lost 5 bases and J lost 1; bases outside the gene matches: 0. The CDR3, as DNA: TGTGCCAGCAGCGGGACTAGCGGGAACACCGGGGAGCTGTTTTTT. Protein product: CASSGTSGNTGELFF.

The CDR3 protein is CASRRLEDGYTF. DNA of the CDR3: TGTGCCAGCAGGCGCCTGGAGGATGGCTACACCTTC. The chain uses TRBV6-5 and TRBJ1-2; D is ambiguous. V was pared by 6 bases and J by 6 bases, with 11 bases between. Germline V lookup: CDR1 MNHEY, CDR2 SVGAGI. This CDR3 contains 12 residues.